This TCR beta chain was retrieved from a study of graft-versus-host responses after intestinal transplantation. Study conclusions and caveats: Detection of GvH clones occurred in recipient marrow, and some had their first appearance in ileum or blood.

Produced via immunoSEQ multiplex PCR; TCRdb's table is partial and in-frame only. Of about 50,000 clones listed, about 93% are singletons. This clone was seen a handful of times. The target antigen is unknown. The specimen comprised unstimulated CD4+ T cells sorted from spleen or lymph node cells, sampled before transplant. This receptor was identified in a human donor who was the organ donor for an intestinal transplant.

CDR3 region: CATSRDGTYGYTF. In DNA, the CDR3 is TGTGCCACCAGCAGAGATGGCACCTATGGCTACACCTTC. The chain has TRBV15 and TRBJ1-2; the D is unclear. CDR1 and CDR2 from the germline V gene are LNHNV and YYDKDF (reference sequence). The CDR3 runs to 13 residues. Between the trimmed V and J ends, which lost 0 bases and 4 bases, there was a span of 6 bases.